One sample yielded the 28 T cell receptor beta chains listed below, sequenced in a study of blood T cell repertoires in COVID-19. Here immunoSEQ multiplex PCR was the method, and the copy in TCRdb shows in-frame clones only, minus some. The data show more than 85,000 clones, with 84% seen just once and roughly 25% held by the top ten. The source material was peripheral blood. These receptors originate from a man in his 60s with acute or convalescent COVID-19.

The chain joins TRBV5-6 to TRBJ2-1, with a tentative D call TRBD1 (6 bases). The CDR3 runs 15 residues. From germline, CDR1 is SGHDT and CDR2 YYEEEE. The V end lost 0 bases, the J end lost 8 bases, and 15 bases lay between the germline ends. CDR3 nucleotides: TGTGCCAGCAGCTTGGGCAGGGGCCTCTGGGATGAGCAGTTCTTC. Translation gives CASSLGRGLWDEQFF.

This sequence joins TRBV5-1 and TRBJ2-7; D is perhaps TRBD1 (5 bases). The germline gives CDR1 SGHRS, CDR2 YFSETQ. The CDR3 totals 16 residues. V was cut by 1 base and J by 1 base, with 15 bases left in between. The CDR3 bases are TGCGCCAGCAGCTTGAATAGCAGGGCAGTTTCCTACGAGCAGTACGTC. It specifies CASSLNSRAVSYEQYV.

V gene TRBV4-3 combines with J gene TRBJ2-3; 9 bases align to TRBD2. The CDR3 extends over 17 amino acids. From germline, CDR1 is LGHNA and CDR2 YSLEER. The J segment lost 6 bases and the V segment lost 0 bases, leaving 10 bases of the junction unmatched. DNA of the CDR3: TGCGCCAGCAGCCAAGAACCCCTAGCGGGGCGGTCGGATACGCAGTATTTT. It specifies CASSQEPLAGRSDTQYF.

This clone appeared a single time. The CDR3 DNA follows: TGTGCCAGCAGCTTAGGATTCAGGGGGGTCACTGAAGCTTTCTTT. This sequence encodes CASSLGFRGVTEAFF. V and J are TRBV7-2 and TRBJ1-1; 7 bases match TRBD1. The CDR3 spans 15 residues. Germline V gives CDR1 SGHTA, CDR2 FQGNSA. J was trimmed by 4 bases and V by 1 base; bases with no gene match: 6. The whole variable domain, filled in from reference TRBV7-2 and TRBJ1-1, reads GAGVSQSPSNKVTEKGKDVELRCDPISGHTALYWYRQSLGQGLEFLIYFQGNSAPDKSGLPSDRFSAERTGGSVSTLTIQRTQQEDSAVYLCASSLGFRGVTEAFFGQGTRLTVV.

J is TRBJ2-7 and V is TRBV28, with 7 bases aligning to TRBD1. V lost 5 bases, J lost 1 base, and 8 bases stayed unmatched. CDR3 length: 15 amino acids. The germline V gene encodes CDR1 MDHEN and CDR2 SYDVKM. For the CDR3, the DNA is TGTGCCAGCAGTCAGTCGGGACAGCATTCCTACGAGCAGTACGTC. It encodes CASSQSGQHSYEQYV.

This chain links TRBV2 with TRBJ1-5, with D tentatively TRBD1 (5 bases). Trimming stripped 4 bases from V and 3 bases from J, with 7 bases between. The germline gives CDR1 SNHLY, CDR2 FYNNEI. This CDR3 contains 13 residues. CDR3 DNA: TGTGCCAGCAGTGGACAGTTCAATCAGCCCCAGCATTTT. It is translated as CASSGQFNQPQHF. The variable domain in full, completed from reference TRBV2 and TRBJ1-5, reads EPEVTQTPSHQVTQMGQEVILRCVPISNHLYFYWYRQILGQKVEFLVSFYNNEISEKSEIFDDQFSVERPDGSNFTLKIRSTKLEDSAMYFCASSGQFNQPQHFGDGTRLSIL.

The CDR3 region is CASSSGRGWNEKLFF. In DNA form, the CDR3 reads TGTGCCAGCAGCTCCGGGAGAGGATGGAATGAAAAACTGTTTTTT. V and J are TRBV7-2 and TRBJ1-4; D is ambiguous. The ends were cut back, 4 bases at V and 5 bases at J, with 14 bases in the middle. Germline loops: CDR1 SGHTA, CDR2 FQGNSA. The CDR3 loop spans 15 amino acids.

The chain is built from TRBV6-5 and TRBJ1-1; D gene uncertain. The CDR3 length is 14 residues. Per germline, CDR1 MNHEY and CDR2 SVGAGI. Trimming cost V 2 bases and J 0 bases, with 7 bases left between them. CDR3 sequence: CASSYLSVNTEAFF. The CDR3 DNA sequence: TGTGCCAGCAGTTACCTTTCGGTGAACACTGAAGCTTTCTTT.

The J gene is TRBJ1-2, the V gene TRBV28; D gene uncertain. The CDR3 has 11 residues. Germline V gene data show CDR1 as MDHEN and CDR2 as SYDVKM. V lost 5 bases, J lost 6 bases, and 7 bases lay in between. CDR3 protein: CASSRGNGYTF. As DNA, the CDR3 is TGTGCCAGCAGTAGAGGGAATGGCTACACCTTC.

V is TRBV28 and J is TRBJ2-1; TRBD2 agrees at 7 bases. The trim removed 6 bases at V and 4 bases at J, leaving 12 bases unmatched. Germline CDR1 MDHEN, CDR2 SYDVKM. The length of the CDR3 is 16 residues. The CDR3 is CASRLGGGGAYNEQFF. The CDR3 DNA follows: TGTGCCAGCAGACTTGGAGGCGGGGGAGCGTACAATGAGCAGTTCTTC.

This chain uses TRBV29-1 with TRBJ1-4; maybe TRBD1 (6 bases). CDR3 size: 14 residues. The germline V and J ends were trimmed by 7 bases and 6 bases, with 18 bases remaining between them. Germline CDR1 reads SQVTM; CDR2 reads ANQGSEA. CDR3 sequence reads: CSASRDTAYEKLFF. Here the CDR3 DNA reads TGCAGCGCGAGCCGGGACACGGCCTATGAAAAACTGTTTTTT.

The chain recombines TRBV6-5 with TRBJ1-1; perhaps TRBD1 as D (6 bases). CDR3 length equals 14 residues. The V and J ends lost 0 bases and 4 bases respectively, with 9 bases between them. Germline V lookup: CDR1 MNHEY, CDR2 SVGAGI. As DNA, the CDR3 is TGTGCCAGCAGTTACTCAATACAGGGCACTGAAGCTTTCTTT. Translating gives CASSYSIQGTEAFF.

The V gene is TRBV4-2, the J gene TRBJ2-6; tentatively, D is TRBD2 (6 bases). Germline V lookup: CDR1 LGHNA, CDR2 YNFKEQ. The CDR3 totals 17 residues. V was clipped by 1 base and J by 0 bases, with 10 bases between them. The CDR3 DNA sequence: TGTGCCAGCAGCCAAGGGGGACTGACCTCTGGGGCCAACGTCCTGACTTTC. This gives the protein CASSQGGLTSGANVLTF.

The V gene is TRBV6-5, the J gene TRBJ2-7, with D possibly TRBD1 on 5 matching bases. Germline CDR1 MNHEY, CDR2 SVGAGI. V lost 0 bases and J lost 1, with 10 bases in between. The CDR3 loop spans 15 amino acids. The CDR3 region has the DNA TGTGCCAGCAGTTACTCATACAGGAGTTCCTACGAGCAGTACTTC. Protein: CASSYSYRSSYEQYF.

The rearrangement links TRBV5-6 to TRBJ2-5; 7 bases line up with TRBD1. Germline V gene sequence: CDR1 SGHDT, CDR2 YYEEEE. This CDR3 region has 16 residues. The V and J ends lost 2 bases and 5 bases, in that order; junction bases with no gene match: 12. The CDR3 sequence: CASSFDQGGAVETQYF. The CDR3 coding sequence is TGTGCCAGCAGCTTTGACCAAGGGGGCGCAGTCGAGACCCAGTACTTC.

The V call is TRBV7-6, the J call TRBJ1-1; TRBD1 is a possible D gene (6 bases). V lost 1 base, J lost 0 bases, and 9 bases lay in between. The CDR3 extends over 15 amino acids. Germline V gives CDR1 SGHVS, CDR2 FNYEAQ. CDR3 loop: CASSLGQGLNTEAFF. In DNA form, the CDR3 reads TGTGCCAGCAGCTTAGGTCAGGGGTTGAACACTGAAGCTTTCTTT.

The sample holds one count of this clone. This sequence joins TRBV4-2 and TRBJ2-5, with TRBD2 identical over 12 bases. This CDR3 is 16 amino acids long. J lost 5 bases, V lost 4 bases, and 8 bases had no gene match. CDR1 and CDR2 (germline): LGHNA, YNFKEQ. The CDR3 DNA sequence: TGTGCCAGCAGCCTTTCAAGGACTAGCGGGGAGGAGACCCAGTACTTC. It yields the protein CASSLSRTSGEETQYF.

V is TRBV27 and J is TRBJ1-1; 7 bases map to TRBD1. After removal of 6 bases from V and 4 bases from J, the junction contained 2 bases not matched to a gene. Germline V CDR1 and CDR2: MNHEY, SMNVEV (reference sequence). The CDR3 totals 12 residues. Here the CDR3 DNA reads TGTGCCAGCAGGGGGACAGCCACTGAAGCTTTCTTT. Its translation is CASRGTATEAFF.

The J gene is TRBJ2-3, the V gene TRBV7-3, with 7 bases aligning to TRBD1. The germline V gene has CDR1 SGHTA and CDR2 FQGTGA. V shed 6 bases, J shed 0 bases, and the junction held 9 bases outside the gene matches. The CDR3 is 16 residues long. The CDR3 region has the DNA TGTGCCAGCAGGTCCGGGACAGCCCGTAGCACAGATACGCAGTATTTT. Its translation is CASRSGTARSTDTQYF.

This chain joins TRBV2 and TRBJ2-1; TRBD2 matches 13 bases. CDR1 SNHLY and CDR2 FYNNEI come from the germline V gene. CDR3 length equals 16 residues. Trimming at V came to 6 bases and at J to 7 bases, leaving 9 bases not matched to a gene. For the CDR3, the DNA is TGTGCCAGCAGAAACGAACTAGCGGGGGGGCATAATGAGCAGTTCTTC. Its translation: CASRNELAGGHNEQFF.

This chain joins TRBV6-6 and TRBJ1-1; tentative D call: TRBD1 (6 bases). The CDR3 spans 14 residues. CDR1 is MNHNY, CDR2 SVGAGI, per germline (reference sequence). Trimming shortened V by 0 bases and J by 6 bases, and 11 bases separated the two germline ends. CDR3 bases: TGTGCCAGCAGTTACTCGCCAGGGGCCCCTGAAGCTTTCTTT. Its translation is CASSYSPGAPEAFF.

The chain combines TRBV28 with TRBJ2-1, with 7 bases identical to TRBD2. J was trimmed by 7 bases and V by 3 bases; bases with no gene match: 9. This CDR3 region has 15 residues. CDR1 MDHEN and CDR2 SYDVKM come from the germline V gene. CDR3 in DNA: TGTGCCAGCAGTTTCAAGCGGGGATCAGGGAATGAGCAGTTCTTC. Amino acid sequence: CASSFKRGSGNEQFF.

The chain is built from TRBV6-2 or TRBV6-3 and TRBJ1-3; D unclear. The V gene's germline CDR1 is MNHEY and CDR2 SVGEGT. Trimming removed 2 bases from V and 1 base from J, with 15 bases in between. The CDR3 loop spans 17 amino acids. Written as DNA, the CDR3 is TGTGCCAGCAGTTACGTCATGGGGAGTATGTCTGGAAACACCATATATTTT. Amino acid sequence: CASSYVMGSMSGNTIYF.

The chain has TRBV7-3 and TRBJ1-1, with D hard to call. The CDR3 extends over 15 amino acids. Germline V gene lookup returns CDR1 SGHTA and CDR2 FQGTGA. V was clipped by 0 bases and J by 5 bases, with 13 bases between them. In DNA, the CDR3 is TGTGCCAGCAGCTTAACGGGCTCGGCGGGAACTGAAGCTTTCTTT. Protein sequence: CASSLTGSAGTEAFF.

The chain links TRBV25-1 to TRBJ1-2, with D possibly matching TRBD1 (6 bases). V was cut by 5 bases and J by 7 bases, with 14 bases left in between. The germline gives CDR1 MGHDK, CDR2 SYGVNS. The CDR3 loop spans 13 amino acids. CDR3 sequence: CASSRGKGGGYTF. CDR3 nucleotide sequence: TGTGCCAGCAGTAGAGGAAAAGGGGGTGGCTACACCTTC.

J is TRBJ2-2 and V is TRBV5-6; TRBD2 matches at 7 bases. CDR1 is SGHDT and CDR2 is YYEEEE in the germline V gene. The CDR3 contains 19 residues. After removal of 0 bases from V and 5 bases from J, the junction contained 16 bases not matched to a gene. This chain's CDR3 is CASSLAPGGGRFRTGELFF. The CDR3 DNA reads TGTGCCAGCAGCTTGGCCCCTGGGGGGGGACGTTTTCGGACCGGGGAGCTGTTTTTT.

The J gene is TRBJ1-2, the V gene TRBV28; D possibly corresponds to TRBD1 (6 bases). The CDR3 length is 15 residues. With 0 bases removed from V and 4 bases from J, the gap between germline ends came to 12 bases. Germline lookup yields CDR1 MDHEN and CDR2 SYDVKM. The CDR3 is CASSLWSQGRYGYTF. The CDR3 DNA reads TGTGCCAGCAGTTTATGGAGCCAGGGGCGCTATGGCTACACCTTC.

V and J are TRBV18 and TRBJ2-5, with TRBD2 matching 8 bases. Germline trimming cut 3 bases from V and 2 bases from J; bases unmatched to any gene: 5. This CDR3 has 15 amino acids. Germline CDR1 and CDR2: KGHSH and LQKENI. CDR3 region: CASSPLSGGQETQYF. CDR3 sequence (DNA): TGTGCCAGCTCACCGTTGAGCGGGGGACAAGAGACCCAGTACTTC.